This T cell receptor (beta chain) stems from a study of blood T cell repertoires in COVID-19. Study as a whole: Sites across the United States, Italy and Spain contributed samples from acute and convalescent COVID-19. In each case, the material was cDNA or gDNA derived from T cells, B-cell-depleted T cells, or PBMCs.

Sequencing used immunoSEQ multiplex PCR; TCRdb keeps in-frame clones, though not all of them. The sample yields some 210,000 clones, around four fifths seen once. Per the germline V gene, CDR1 is MGHRA and CDR2 is YSYEKL. Trimming took 7 bases from V and 1 from J, leaving 13 bases between them. This CDR3 spans 14 amino acids. The TCR sequence derives from a man aged 50 to 60 with active or convalescent COVID-19. Sequenced sample: peripheral blood. The chain couples TRBV4-1 to TRBJ2-5, with unresolved D. CDR3 in amino acids: CASNTHCRQETQYF. The CDR3 DNA sequence: TGCGCCAGCAATACGCACTGCCGCCAAGAGACCCAGTACTTC.